A selection of T cell receptor beta chains follows, all from one sample in a study of spatial heterogeneity in lung cancer. TCRdb reprocessed the 5' RACE reads via MiXCR and lists one record per CDR3 protein. Of roughly 9,900 distinct CDR3 sequences listed, 5.5% to 7% are singletons. The sample in question was lung tumor tissue, obtained at surgery. The origin of the receptors is a female donor with early-stage non-small cell lung cancer. Both conserved end residues are part of each CDR3.

J gene | V gene | CDR3 protein
TRBJ2-5 | TRBV12-3/TRBV12-4 | CASSFNSGNPGETQYF
TRBJ2-1 | TRBV19 | CASSIRRGGNNEQFF
TRBJ2-5 | TRBV18 | CASSSGQETQYF
TRBJ2-1 | TRBV12-3/TRBV12-4 | CASSPLYNEQFF
TRBJ1-1 | TRBV6-1 | CASSAPPGRLNTEAFF
TRBJ2-1 | TRBV3-1 | CASTPSGRTDNEQFF
TRBJ2-6 | TRBV6-4 | CASSESSSGANVLTF
TRBJ2-5 | TRBV7-9 | CASSLGGVYQETQYF
TRBJ1-1 | TRBV29-1 | CSVVLYGNTEAFF
TRBJ2-2 | TRBV2 | CASSVRGPNTGELFF
TRBJ1-2 | TRBV2 | CARTGLGRGYTF
TRBJ1-1 | TRBV25-1 | CASSEYGHGAEAFF
TRBJ1-2 | TRBV28 | CASSLRGDRTF
TRBJ2-1 | TRBV6-5 | CASSFYSGSSYNEQFF
TRBJ2-1 | TRBV7-9 | CASSLENPYNEQFF
TRBJ2-2 | TRBV24-1 | CATSDLQQGSVGELFF
TRBJ1-5 | TRBV20-1 | CSARDRKGISNQPQHF
TRBJ2-3 | TRBV5-1 | CASSLVTSADTQYF
TRBJ2-3 | TRBV5-1 | CASSFVGDSTDTQYF
TRBJ2-5 | TRBV7-7 | CASSLRLAGGQETQYF
TRBJ2-1 | TRBV20-1 | CSARVVVAGGKNEQFF
TRBJ2-5 | TRBV7-2 | CASSLGQGCQETQYF
TRBJ2-3 | TRBV11-2 | CASSLIGETTQYF
TRBJ1-6 | TRBV6-2/TRBV6-3 | CASAGRGERNSPLHF
TRBJ2-3 | TRBV20-1 | CSARIRTSGSTDTQYF
TRBJ1-2 | TRBV5-6 | CASSPSQSYGYTF
TRBJ2-1 | TRBV7-6 | CASSLLGTPSYNEQFF
TRBJ1-4 | TRBV20-1 | CSARDPAFATNEKLFF
TRBJ2-1 | TRBV4-1 | CASSQDQLGQGFYNEQFF